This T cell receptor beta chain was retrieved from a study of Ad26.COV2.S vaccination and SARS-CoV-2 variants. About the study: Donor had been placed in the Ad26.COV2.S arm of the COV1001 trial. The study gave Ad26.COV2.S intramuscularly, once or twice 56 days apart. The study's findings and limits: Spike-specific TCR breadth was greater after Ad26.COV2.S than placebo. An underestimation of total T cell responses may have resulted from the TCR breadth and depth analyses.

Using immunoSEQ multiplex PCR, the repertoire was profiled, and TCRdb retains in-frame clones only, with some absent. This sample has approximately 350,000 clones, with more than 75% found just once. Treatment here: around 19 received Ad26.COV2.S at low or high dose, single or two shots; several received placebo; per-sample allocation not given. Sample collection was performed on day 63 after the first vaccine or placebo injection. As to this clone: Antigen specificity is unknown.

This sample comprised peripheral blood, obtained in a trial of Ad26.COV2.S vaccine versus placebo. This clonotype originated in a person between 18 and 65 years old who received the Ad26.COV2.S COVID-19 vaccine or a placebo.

DNA for the CDR3: TGTGCCAGCAGTTTATCAAGAGACACAGGGTGCACCTTC. Residues: CASSLSRDTGCTF. The rearrangement links TRBV12-3 or TRBV12-4 to TRBJ1-2; D is possibly TRBD1 (6 bases). The CDR3 consists of 13 residues. Between the trimmed V and J ends, which lost 2 bases and 13 bases, there was a span of 17 bases.